The entry that follows covers one T cell receptor (beta chain) sequence. The antigen is unknown. The CDR3 length is 13 residues. The V gene end was trimmed by 5 bases and the J gene end by 3 bases; junction bases not matched to a gene: 2. Germline V lookup: CDR1 MRHNA, CDR2 SNTAGT. This sample was taken from a study of vaccination and CD4 T cells after COVID-19. At the level of the study: Diagnosis preceded the drawing of post-COVID samples by a median roughly 93 days (range 35 to 161). Control cultures received a CEFX pool, an HIV-1 Nef pool, or no peptide.

An Oncomine TCR Beta short-read assay was used to sequence the DNA from cultured CD4+ T cells. TCRdb passed the PCR reads through MiXCR, listing each CDR3 protein once. The sample has 15,000 to 20,000 distinct CDR3 sequences, over 40% seen once; the top ten hold around 2.6%. Treatment: roughly 11-day PBMC culture with coronavirus spike peptide pools or control peptides (ViraFEST assay). Positive PCR dates spanned March to December 2020, predating US Alpha, Beta and Delta variants. Per well, fewer than 2.5 million PBMCs were cultured in the presence of roughly 10 IU/ml IL-2 and approximately 9.5 ug/ml peptide pools.

V is TRBV6-4 and J is TRBJ2-5, with 8 bases identical to TRBD1. This clonotype originated in a human donor who had recovered from COVID-19. The sample was CD4+ T cells from blood, cultured in vitro, taken after SARS-CoV-2 vaccination. In DNA, the CDR3 is TGTGCCAGCAGTCCGACAGGGGAAGAGACCCAGTACTTC. Translating gives CASSPTGEETQYF.